This TCR beta chain is drawn from a study of technical replicates of blood from a few donors. Sequencing used immunoSEQ multiplex PCR; TCRdb keeps in-frame clones, though not all of them. The data contain approximately 85,000 clones, about 93% of them singletons. The CDR3 loop spans 17 amino acids. The V gene lost 2 bases and the J gene lost 6 bases, with 23 bases spanning the gap. Germline V gene sequence: CDR1 GTSNPN, CDR2 SVGIG (reference sequence). What was sequenced was T cells isolated from PBMCs. This TCR came from a human donor in good health. V is TRBV30 and J is TRBJ1-5; TRBD1 is a possible D gene (6 bases). CDR3 nucleotide sequence: TGTGCCTGGAGTCAAACAGGGCGGCCAAAAGGGGCTCAGCCCCAGCATTTT. Its protein is CAWSQTGRPKGAQPQHF.